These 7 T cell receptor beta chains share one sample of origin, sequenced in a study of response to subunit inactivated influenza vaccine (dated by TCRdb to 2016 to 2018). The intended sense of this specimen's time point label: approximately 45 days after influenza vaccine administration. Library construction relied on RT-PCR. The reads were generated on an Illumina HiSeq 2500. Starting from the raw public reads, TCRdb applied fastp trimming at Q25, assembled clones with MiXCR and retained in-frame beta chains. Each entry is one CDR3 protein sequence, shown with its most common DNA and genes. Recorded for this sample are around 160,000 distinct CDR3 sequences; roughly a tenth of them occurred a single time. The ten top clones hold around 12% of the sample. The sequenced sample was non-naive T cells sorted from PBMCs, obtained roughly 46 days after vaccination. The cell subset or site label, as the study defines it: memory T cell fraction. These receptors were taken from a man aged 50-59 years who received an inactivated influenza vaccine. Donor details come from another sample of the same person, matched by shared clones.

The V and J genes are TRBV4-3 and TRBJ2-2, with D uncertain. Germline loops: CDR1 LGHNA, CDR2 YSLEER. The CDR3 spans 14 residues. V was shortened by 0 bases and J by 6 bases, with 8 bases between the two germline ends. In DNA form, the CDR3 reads TGCGCCAGCAGCCAAGATCTTGGCTCCGGGGAGCTGTTTTTT. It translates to CASSQDLGSGELFF.

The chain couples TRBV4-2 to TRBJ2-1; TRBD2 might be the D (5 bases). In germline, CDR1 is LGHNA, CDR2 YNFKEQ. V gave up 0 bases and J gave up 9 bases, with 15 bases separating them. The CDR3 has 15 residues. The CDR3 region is CASSQETSLGSEQFF. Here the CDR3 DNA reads TGTGCCAGCAGCCAAGAGACCTCTCTGGGGAGTGAGCAGTTCTTC.

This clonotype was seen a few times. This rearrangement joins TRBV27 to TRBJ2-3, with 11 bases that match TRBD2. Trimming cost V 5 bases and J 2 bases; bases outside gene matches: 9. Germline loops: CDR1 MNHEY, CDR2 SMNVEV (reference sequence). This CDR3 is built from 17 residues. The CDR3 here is CASSRLAGSPLTDTQYF. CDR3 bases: TGTGCCAGCAGTAGACTAGCGGGGTCACCCCTCACAGATACGCAGTATTTT.

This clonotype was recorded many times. DNA of the CDR3: TGTGCCAGCAGGGCCGGGGTGACCCAGTACTTC. Its protein is CASRAGVTQYF. This chain connects TRBV7-2 to TRBJ2-5, with D tentatively TRBD2 (5 bases). V was shortened by 6 bases and J by 7 bases, with 9 bases between the two germline ends. The CDR3 length is 11 residues. Per germline, CDR1 SGHTA and CDR2 FQGNSA.

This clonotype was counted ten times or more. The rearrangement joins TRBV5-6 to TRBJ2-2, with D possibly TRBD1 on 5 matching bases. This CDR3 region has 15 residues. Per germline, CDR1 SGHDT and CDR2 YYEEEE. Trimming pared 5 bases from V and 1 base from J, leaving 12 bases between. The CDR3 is CASSLGQLNTGELFF. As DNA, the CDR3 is TGTGCCAGCAGTTTAGGACAACTGAACACCGGGGAGCTGTTTTTT.

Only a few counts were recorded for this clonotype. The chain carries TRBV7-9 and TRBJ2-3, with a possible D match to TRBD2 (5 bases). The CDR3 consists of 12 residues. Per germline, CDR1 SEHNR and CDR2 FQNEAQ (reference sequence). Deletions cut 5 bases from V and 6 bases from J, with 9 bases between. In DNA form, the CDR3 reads TGTGCCAGCAGCCCATCGGGGGATACGCAGTATTTT. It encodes CASSPSGDTQYF.

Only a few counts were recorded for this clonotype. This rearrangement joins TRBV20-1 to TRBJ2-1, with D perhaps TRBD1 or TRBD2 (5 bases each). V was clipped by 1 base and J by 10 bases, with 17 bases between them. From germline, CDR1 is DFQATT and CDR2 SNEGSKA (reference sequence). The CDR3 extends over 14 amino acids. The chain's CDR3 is CSARGGDGAGEQFF. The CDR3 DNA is TGCAGTGCTAGAGGGGGAGACGGGGCAGGAGAGCAGTTCTTC.